The table lists the clone carrying this T cell receptor (beta chain) with many counts. Its antigen is unidentified. The sample comes from a study of T-cell reconstitution after alpha-beta-depleted transplantation in children. Overall study findings and caveats: T-cell numbers and diversity, one year after transplant, stemmed largely from T cells that were newly produced. The origin of alpha-beta T cells about two months after transplant was reportedly several hundred expanded graft clones. Day-60 TCRbeta diversity that was high in some patients was derived from surviving recipient T cells and thymic progenitors.

Preparation of the TCRbeta library used unique molecular identifiers. In TCRdb, the PCR reads were re-called with MiXCR into one record per CDR3 protein. The data contain about 210,000 distinct CDR3 sequences, roughly 15% of them seen just once; the ten biggest clones take up 40% to 50%. The TCR was taken from a male patient aged 2 to 9 who had a stem cell transplant for acute lymphoblastic leukemia, so the T cells may come from the graft donor. The sequencing used PBMCs, mostly from graft donor cells, collected 360 days after TCRalphabeta/CD19-depleted stem cell transplant.

As DNA, the CDR3 is TGTGCCATCAGAGGGGGTTTGAATGAGCAGTTCTTC. Translated: CAIRGGLNEQFF. This sequence joins TRBV10-3 and TRBJ2-1, with D perhaps matching TRBD1 (6 bases). V lost 6 bases, J lost 7 bases, and 10 bases lay in between. Germline V gives CDR1 ENHRY, CDR2 SYGVKD. The CDR3 is made up of 12 amino acids.